Described below is a single T cell receptor beta chain sequence and its context. As yet, its antigen is unknown. RNA transcripts yielded amplified TCR beta CDR3 regions. The HTBI primer set drove a first-round RT-PCR of the TCR CDR3. Via MiXCR, TCRdb re-called the multiplex PCR reads, giving one row per CDR3 protein. The sample has nearly 600,000 distinct CDR3 sequences; approximately 15% are singletons. The CDR3 spans 16 residues. The germline gives CDR1 LGHNA, CDR2 YNFKEQ. After removal of 3 bases from V and 8 bases from J, the junction contained 12 bases not matched to a gene. The record originates from a study of T cells in Graves' hyperthyroidism and ophthalmopathy. Whole-study results and caveats: Most clonotypes that expanded in the thyroid above 0.001 also showed up in blood.

The chain is built from TRBV4-2 and TRBJ2-1, with 8 bases identical to TRBD2. This receptor was obtained from a woman under 30 with Graves' ophthalmopathy. The sequenced sample consisted of blood. CDR3 DNA: TGTGCCAGCAGCCAGGACGAGCGGGAGTTTTTGTATGAGCAGTTCTTC. It is translated as CASSQDEREFLYEQFF.